The 32 T cell receptor beta chains listed next were all sequenced from one sample in a study of molecular identifiers for immune sequencing clone quantification. Each CDR3 protein is one row after TCRdb ran MiXCR on the PCR reads. Seen here are some 580,000 distinct CDR3 sequences, around 25% observed once, and the top ten hold about 0.73%. Sequenced sample: naive CD8+ T cells from blood, with Jurkat cell RNA spiked in. Subset denoted: FACS-sorted CD8+CD4-CCR7+CD45RA+ naive T cells. The receptors derive from a human donor in good health. Some libraries in this study had Jurkat cell RNA spiked in.

This clonotype was detected ten times or more. V usage is TRBV5-6 and J usage is TRBJ2-5, with 7 bases matching TRBD2. V shed 4 bases, J shed 4 bases, and the junction held 16 bases outside the gene matches. This CDR3 comprises 17 residues. Germline assignment: CDR1 SGHDT and CDR2 YYEEEE. CDR3 nucleotides: TGTGCCAGCAGCCGCAGCGGGATACTTACCGGGGGAGAGACCCAGTACTTC. This gives the protein CASSRSGILTGGETQYF.

This clonotype was detected once. A much larger clone differs by one base, so this may be a read error. V is TRBV7-6 and J is TRBJ1-5; possible D gene TRBD1, 5 bases. The CDR3 is 13 residues long. Trimming removed 8 bases at V and 7 bases at J, with 15 bases between. Germline CDR1 reads SGHVS; CDR2 reads FNYEAQ. The CDR3, as DNA: TGTGCCAGCGGCGGGGGAATCGGGCAGCCCCAGCATTTT. Translation: CASGGGIGQPQHF.

This clonotype was detected once. One base away lies a much larger clone, so this may be a sequencing read error. The rearrangement joins TRBV14 to TRBJ2-3; D gene ambiguous. CDR3 size: 15 residues. Trimming shortened V by 0 bases and J by 8 bases, and 15 bases separated the two germline ends. Germline V gene lookup returns CDR1 SGHDN and CDR2 FVKESK. In nucleotides, the CDR3 is TGTGCCAGCAGCCAAGAAAAAGTGGGATCAGCTACGCAGTATTTT. It is translated as CASSQEKVGSATQYF.

As DNA, the CDR3 is TGTGCCAGTAGCAATCAAGGGCATACGCAGTATTTT. It yields the protein CASSNQGHTQYF. The chain recombines TRBV19 with TRBJ2-3; unclear D gene. The CDR3 spans 12 residues. CDR1 LNHDA and CDR2 SQIVND come from the germline V gene (reference sequence). V lost 6 bases to trimming and J lost 7 bases, with 11 bases between them.

Concerning this clonotype itself: One base away lies a much larger clone, so this may be a sequencing read error. The CDR3 DNA is TGTGCCGGCAGTCGTGAGACAGGGATAAACACTGAAGCTTTCTTT. Translation: CAGSRETGINTEAFF. J is TRBJ1-1 and V is TRBV2, with 7 nucleotides matching TRBD1. CDR1 is SNHLY and CDR2 is FYNNEI in the germline V gene. CDR3 size: 15 residues.

This clonotype was detected only a few times. This sequence joins TRBV6-5 and TRBJ2-5; TRBD2 agrees at 10 bases. V trimming: 2 bases; J trimming: 8 bases; junction bases outside the gene matches: 5. Germline assignment: CDR1 MNHEY and CDR2 SVGAGI. The CDR3 is made up of 14 amino acids. This CDR3 reads CASSYLGTSDTQYF. The CDR3 DNA follows: TGTGCCAGCAGTTACCTTGGGACTAGCGATACCCAGTACTTC.

This clonotype was found once. A much larger clone lies one base from this, so it may be a read error. V is TRBV4-3 and J is TRBJ2-7; D is perhaps TRBD2 (7 bases). Looked up from germline, CDR1 is LGHNA and CDR2 is YSLEER. This CDR3 contains 16 residues. The chain's CDR3 is CASSQEPSGTSYERYF. The CDR3 DNA sequence: TGCGCCAGCAGCCAAGAGCCCAGCGGGACATCCTACGAGCGGTACTTC.

In this sample, this clonotype turned up a few times. V gene TRBV11-2 combines with J gene TRBJ2-7, with D tentatively TRBD2 (5 bases). V was pared by 1 base and J by 3 bases, with 10 bases between. Germline V lookup: CDR1 SGHAT, CDR2 FQNNGV. This CDR3 region has 14 residues. CDR3 nucleotide sequence: TGTGCCAGCAGCTTAGTCGAGGGTTACTACGAGCAGTACTTC. Protein sequence: CASSLVEGYYEQYF. The full variable domain, its missing parts supplied by reference TRBV11-2 and TRBJ2-7, is EAGVAQSPRYKIIEKRQSVAFWCNPISGHATLYWYQQILGQGPKLLIQFQNNGVVDDSQLPKDRFSAERLKGVDSTLKIQPAKLEDSAVYLCASSLVEGYYEQYFGPGTRLTVT.

This chain uses TRBV12-3 or TRBV12-4 with TRBJ2-2, with 8 bases aligning to TRBD1. The CDR3 sequence is 16 residues long. V trimming: 3 bases; J trimming: 5 bases; junction bases outside the gene matches: 8. The CDR3 here is CASSFGRTGQTGELFF. Written as DNA, the CDR3 is TGTGCCAGCAGTTTCGGAAGGACAGGGCAAACCGGGGAGCTGTTTTTT.

This clonotype came up a few times. V is TRBV24-1 and J is TRBJ1-5; D is undetermined. CDR1 is KGHDR and CDR2 is SFDVKD in the germline V gene. The CDR3 extends over 14 amino acids. Trimming removed 0 bases at V and 1 base at J, with 3 bases between. CDR3 coding DNA: TGTGCCACCAGTGATTTGGAGAGCAATCAGCCCCAGCATTTT. This encodes CATSDLESNQPQHF.

This clonotype was recorded a few times. This chain uses TRBV9 with TRBJ2-1; D possibly corresponds to TRBD1 (5 bases). CDR1 is SGDLS, CDR2 YYNGEE, per germline. The CDR3 is 14 residues long. V was clipped by 3 bases and J by 2 bases, with 9 bases between them. CDR3 in DNA: TGTGCCAGCAGCGGCAGGGATACCTACAATGAGCAGTTCTTC. Its translation: CASSGRDTYNEQFF.

Only a few counts were recorded for this clonotype. The V gene is TRBV11-2, the J gene TRBJ2-7; 8 bases are shared with TRBD1. Germline V gene data show CDR1 as SGHAT and CDR2 as FQNNGV. J gave up 5 bases and V 1 base, and 4 bases lay outside the gene matches. The CDR3 is made up of 14 amino acids. The chain's CDR3 is CASSLAGGGDEQYF. The CDR3 region has the DNA TGTGCCAGCAGCTTAGCAGGGGGCGGCGACGAGCAGTACTTC.

The J gene is TRBJ2-1, the V gene TRBV27; TRBD2 matches at 8 bases. CDR3 length equals 15 residues. Losses at the gene ends were 4 bases for V and 6 bases for J; bases not matched to a gene: 8. CDR1 and CDR2 (germline): MNHEY, SMNVEV (reference sequence). CDR3 DNA sequence: TGTGCCAGCAGTTCACAGCGGGGGCTCACCAATGAGCAGTTCTTC. Encoded protein: CASSSQRGLTNEQFF.

As to this clonotype: A much larger clonotype is one base distant, so this may be a read error. The V call is TRBV29-1, the J call TRBJ1-1; weak D call: TRBD1 (5 bases). The CDR3 loop spans 13 amino acids. Between the trimmed V and J ends, which lost 3 bases and 3 bases, there was a span of 11 bases. Per the germline V gene, CDR1 is SQVTM and CDR2 is ANQGSEA. CDR3 DNA sequence: TGCAGCGTTGAGTCAGGGAGCTACACTGAAGCTTTCTTT. Residues: CSVESGSYTEAFF.

J is TRBJ2-7 and V is TRBV29-1; D possibly corresponds to TRBD1 (9 bases). Germline CDR1 SQVTM, CDR2 ANQGSEA. The V and J ends lost 6 bases and 3 bases respectively, with 24 bases between them. The CDR3 is 16 residues long. The DNA of the CDR3 is TGCAGCGTCCGAGCGGGGGACAGGGAGAACTACTACGAGCAGTACTTC. As protein: CSVRAGDRENYYEQYF.

Note on this clonotype: Its ends do not fully match the called genes, so a read error is possible. V gene TRBV10-3 combines with J gene TRBJ2-1, with D possibly TRBD1 on 5 matching bases. The CDR3 spans 14 residues. Germline loops: CDR1 ENHRY, CDR2 SYGVKD. Written as DNA, the CDR3 is TGTGCCATCAGTGACCCGAGACAGTACAATGAGCAGTCCTTC. Its protein product is CAISDPRQYNEQSF.

This clonotype was seen many times. CDR3 in amino acids: CASSGDETRNTGELFF. DNA for the CDR3: TGTGCCAGCAGTGGGGATGAGACAAGGAACACCGGGGAGCTGTTTTTT. The chain is built from TRBV6-6 and TRBJ2-2; D is unclear. The CDR3 has 16 amino acids. Germline V gene sequence: CDR1 MNHNY, CDR2 SVGAGI (reference sequence). The germline V and J ends were trimmed by 5 bases and 1 base, with 14 bases remaining between them.

This clonotype was observed at least ten times. The genes are TRBV6-1 and TRBJ2-5; D uncertain. The V gene lost 1 base and the J gene lost 0 bases, with 15 bases spanning the gap. The CDR3 spans 17 residues. Looked up from germline, CDR1 is MNHNS and CDR2 is SASEGT. The CDR3 reads CASSEVLWGPDQETQYF. In nucleotides, the CDR3 is TGTGCCAGCAGTGAAGTATTGTGGGGTCCTGACCAAGAGACCCAGTACTTC.

CDR3 DNA: TGTGCCAGCAGTCCAACCCCAGGGACTAGCACAGATACGCAGTATTTT. Amino acid sequence: CASSPTPGTSTDTQYF. The gene calls are TRBV7-9 and TRBJ2-3, with D possibly being TRBD2 (6 bases). The V and J ends lost 6 bases and 0 bases respectively, with 16 bases between them. The CDR3 runs 16 residues. In germline, CDR1 is SEHNR, CDR2 FQNEAQ (reference sequence).

The table lists this clonotype with a few counts. This chain joins TRBV27 and TRBJ1-5; no reliable D call. The germline V and J ends were trimmed by 0 bases and 0 bases, with 9 bases remaining between them. The CDR3 sequence is 16 residues long. Germline V lookup: CDR1 MNHEY, CDR2 SMNVEV (reference sequence). CDR3 nucleotides: TGTGCCAGCAGTTTATCACACACCTATAGCAATCAGCCCCAGCATTTT. As protein: CASSLSHTYSNQPQHF.

This clonotype has ten or more counts. J is TRBJ1-2 and V is TRBV2; D is ambiguous. The V and J ends lost 4 bases and 2 bases respectively, with 8 bases between them. The V gene's germline CDR1 is SNHLY and CDR2 FYNNEI. The CDR3 contains 13 residues. The CDR3 spells CASSGARNYGYTF. CDR3 DNA: TGTGCCAGCAGTGGGGCCAGGAACTATGGCTACACCTTC.

Regarding this clonotype: A much bigger clone sits one base away, suggesting this may be a read error. The chain carries TRBV19 and TRBJ2-2; D unresolved. CDR1 and CDR2 from the germline V gene are LNHDA and SQIVND (reference sequence). The CDR3 length is 14 residues. CDR3 sequence reads: CVSSMTANTGELFF. As DNA, the CDR3 is TGTGTCAGTAGTATGACTGCGAACACCGGGGAGCTGTTTTTT.

The V gene is TRBV4-1, the J gene TRBJ2-3; no firm D call. The CDR3 is 16 residues long. V lost 0 bases to trimming and J lost 2 bases, with 12 bases between them. Germline lookup yields CDR1 MGHRA and CDR2 YSYEKL. For the CDR3, the DNA is TGCGCCAGCAGCCAAGAAGGGCAAGGGTTCACAGATACGCAGTATTTT. As protein: CASSQEGQGFTDTQYF.

This clonotype was observed once. A much bigger clone sits one base away, suggesting this may be a read error. This rearrangement joins TRBV2 to TRBJ2-3; 10 nucleotides line up with TRBD1. CDR3 length: 16 amino acids. The V gene's germline CDR1 is SNHLY and CDR2 FYNNEI. The V segment lost 7 bases and the J segment 5 bases; nucleotides outside the gene matches: 12. The CDR3 spells CASKKTGGTLVDTQYF. DNA for the CDR3: TGTGCCAGCAAGAAGACAGGGGGCACATTGGTAGATACGCAGTATTTT.

This clonotype was recorded many times. V usage is TRBV7-2 and J usage is TRBJ2-3, with TRBD2 matching 8 bases. Germline CDR1 and CDR2: SGHTA and FQGNSA. CDR3 length: 14 residues. With V trimmed by 5 bases and J by 4 bases, 5 bases remained unmatched. The DNA for the CDR3 is TGTGCCAGCAGCCACCGGGGGGGGCCAGATACGCAGTATTTT. As protein: CASSHRGGPDTQYF.

This clonotype was observed at least ten times. This rearrangement joins TRBV12-3 or TRBV12-4 to TRBJ1-2; 7 bases agree with TRBD1. The CDR3 covers 14 residues. V lost 5 bases, J lost 7 bases, and 10 bases stayed unmatched. The chain's CDR3 is CASSPESDRAGYTF. CDR3 nucleotides: TGTGCCAGCAGTCCTGAAAGTGACAGGGCTGGCTACACCTTC.

The chain has TRBV6-6 and TRBJ1-5; D remains unclear. V was shortened by 2 bases and J by 3 bases, with 11 bases between the two germline ends. The CDR3 is 15 residues long. CDR1 is MNHNY and CDR2 is SVGAGI in the germline V gene (reference sequence). CDR3 DNA sequence: TGTGCCAGCAGTTACAACGGCGGTTCCAATCAGCCCCAGCATTTT. Its protein product is CASSYNGGSNQPQHF.

This clonotype was picked up a small number of times. Germline is not matched at one junction end, which may reflect a read error. The V call is TRBV4-3, the J call TRBJ1-1; 9 nucleotides agree with TRBD1. This CDR3 comprises 15 residues. Germline V gene sequence: CDR1 LGHNA, CDR2 YSLEER. This CDR3 is CASSQDRGIGTEALF. The DNA of the CDR3 is TGCGCCAGCAGCCAGGACAGGGGAATTGGCACTGAAGCTCTCTTT.

This clonotype has a handful of counts. The rearrangement uses TRBV5-6 and TRBJ2-2, with TRBD1 matching 9 bases. V dropped 0 bases and J dropped 6; count of bases not matched to a gene: 6. The CDR3 has 16 residues. CDR1 and CDR2 from the germline V gene are SGHDT and YYEEEE. In DNA, the CDR3 is TGTGCCAGCAGCTTGGACGCGACAGGGGGTTCCGGGGAGCTGTTTTTT. Translated: CASSLDATGGSGELFF. The variable domain in full, with the rest retrieved from reference TRBV5-6 and TRBJ2-2, is DAGVTQSPTHLIKTRGQQVTLRCSPKSGHDTVSWYQQALGQGPQFIFQYYEEEERQRGNFPDRFSGHQFPNYSSELNVNALLLGDSALYLCASSLDATGGSGELFFGEGSRLTVL.

V usage is TRBV2 and J usage is TRBJ1-1; D might be TRBD1 (5 bases). The germline V gene encodes CDR1 SNHLY and CDR2 FYNNEI. CDR3 length: 16 amino acids. Trimming removed 9 bases from V and 0 bases from J, with 20 bases in between. The CDR3 DNA follows: TGTGCCAGAGGGACGGGGGATCCTGTAGTGAACACTGAAGCTTTCTTT. This gives the protein CARGTGDPVVNTEAFF. The whole variable domain, remainder taken from reference TRBV2 and TRBJ1-1, is EPEVTQTPSHQVTQMGQEVILRCVPISNHLYFYWYRQILGQKVEFLVSFYNNEISEKSEIFDDQFSVERPDGSNFTLKIRSTKLEDSAMYFCARGTGDPVVNTEAFFGQGTRLTVV.

Points on this clonotype: A much larger clone differs from this one at a single base, so this may be a read error. The chain links TRBV29-1 to TRBJ2-1; TRBD2 matches 8 bases. The CDR3 covers 13 residues. CDR1 is SQVTM and CDR2 is ANQGSEA in the germline V gene. As DNA, the CDR3 is TGCGGCGTTGTCTGGCGGGGGGTTAATGAGCAGTTCTTC. Encoded protein: CGVVWRGVNEQFF.

This clonotype was detected a few times. This chain uses TRBV12-5 with TRBJ2-1; 7 nucleotides match TRBD1. The CDR3 is 17 residues long. After removal of 3 bases from V and 4 bases from J, the junction contained 12 bases not matched to a gene. Germline loops: CDR1 LGHNT, CDR2 FRNRAP. The CDR3 loop is CASGFNPRQGPYNEQFF. DNA for the CDR3: TGTGCTAGTGGTTTCAACCCTAGACAGGGCCCTTACAATGAGCAGTTCTTC.